This T cell receptor beta chain was identified during a study of T cell changes during pregnancy in multiple sclerosis (dated by TCRdb to between 2018 and 2021). Study-level background: Changes in the T cell repertoire over the course of pregnancy were examined in this study in women with multiple sclerosis.

V ends up 6 bases short and J 4 bases short, with an unmatched junction base count of 8. There are 15 amino acids in the CDR3, from cysteine to phenylalanine inclusive. Just CDR3 DNA is preserved here, 45 bases in frame from base 1. CDR1 and CDR2 are drawn from the germline V gene (reference sequence): WNHNN, SYGVQD. Note on this clone: Its specific antigen is unknown. There are no base qualities to consult, and no much larger clone falls within one base.

The library was prepared using the immunoSEQ multiplex PCR assay. Sourced from immuneACCESS, this table was stored by TCRdb with only in-frame sequences that have V and J called. A share of the clones is absent; for the studies checked, an unresolved V gene accounts for under half, and the remainder has no known explanation. A total of about 75,000 clones appear in this sample, approximately 95% of them only once. The biggest ten clones account for roughly 0.14% of the sample. Specimen: CD4+ T cells from peripheral blood mononuclear cells, collected after pregnancy. Recombination connected TRBV10-1 to TRBJ2-7; 11 middle bases align to TRBD2. The source of this sequence is a female donor with multiple sclerosis, enrolled in a pregnancy study. The CDR3 region reads CASSPLAGGGYEQYF. The DNA sequence reads TGCGCCAGCAGCCCCCTAGCGGGAGGAGGATACGAGCAGTACTTC.